These T cell receptor beta chains were read from a single sample in a study of yellow fever vaccine responses in identical twins. From the RT-PCR reads, TCRdb called clonotypes with MiXCR, one entry per CDR3 protein. The data hold tens of thousands of distinct CDR3 sequences, with 60% to 85% observed a single time. This specimen consisted of T cells from blood (PBMCs), unsorted or a sorted subset (not recorded which), obtained before or after yellow fever vaccination (not recorded which). These receptors were collected from a woman aged 18-30 years who received the yellow fever vaccine. The conserved cysteine and the conserved F or W are not part of the CDR3 here. Each record gives: V gene, CDR3 protein.

TRBV29-1 SVEVRTNTGELF
TRBV7-8 ASSATGMNTEAF
TRBV3-1 ASSGGLLAGELF
TRBV18 ASSPGERSTEAF
TRBV2 ASSVRATNYGYT
TRBV11-2 ASSLEVRWSALSYEQY
TRBV10-3 AIGGTDSGNTIY
TRBV28 ASHRDPNTGELF
TRBV5-1 ASSLVRGGSTDTQY
TRBV29-1 SVALGQGYGYT
TRBV2 ASSSSGRASFYEQY
TRBV4-1 ASSQDTSSKADEQY
TRBV11-2 ASSSLGSGNTIY
TRBV18 ASSPPASSGAQY
TRBV13 ASTWDGHSGANVLT
TRBV15 ATSRQQGSGTDTQY
TRBV7-2 ASSLASNQPQH
TRBV5-1 ASSSSRTGVTGELF
TRBV18 ASSQDSSYEQY
TRBV29-1 RDIAWDRADEQF
TRBV29-1 SVEQEVSYNSPLH
TRBV4-2 ASSQDLEGASEQY
TRBV6-1 ASSEVGTYEQY
TRBV7-9 ASSFGGLNQPQH
TRBV7-6 ASSSPGLAGVYNEQF
TRBV13 ADRGEDTYEQY
TRBV18 ASSPPIGWETQY
TRBV11-3 ASSLQSIGTDTQY
TRBV28 ASSLFSDTQY
TRBV2 ASSEAAGLAVYEQY
TRBV4-1 ASRQDRGVPNGYT
TRBV28 ASSFLAGVHTDTQY
TRBV11-3 ASSPGDRVENIQY
TRBV7-9 ASSKQSPEQF
TRBV29-1 SVEDEAFREATYNSPLH
TRBV10-3 AHRGDVNQPQH
TRBV6-2/TRBV6-3 ASSYSRLDTQY
TRBV11-2 ASSLGSKETQY
TRBV18 ASSPKGAYEQY
TRBV10-3 AISVDRGNEQF
TRBV29-1 SGRTVNTEAF